The T cell receptor (beta chain) under discussion was sequenced for a study of cytomegalovirus exposure and HLA in healthy donors. The CDR3 consists of 16 residues. Germline loops: CDR1 LGHNA, CDR2 YNFKEQ. This clone was seen once. In the PCR, 60 Vbeta and 13 Jbeta primers were used. The table came from immunoSEQ multiplex PCR; TCRdb's copy has only in-frame clones and leaves some out. This table holds 150,000 to 200,000 clones, 60% to 80% found once. The chain links TRBV4-2 to TRBJ2-5; TRBD2 matches 11 bases. The tail of the sequence fits TRBJ2-7 better, so the J call may be wrong. The TCR comes from a man aged 45 to 65 in good health and CMV-seropositive. Input material: PBMCs. The CDR3 nucleotides are TGTGCCAGCAGCCAAGCCCTAGCGGGGGGATCCTACGAGCAGTACTTC. This codes for CASSQALAGGSYEQYF.